This TCR beta chain emerged from a study of blood T cell repertoires in COVID-19. Across the whole study: COVID-19 samples from acute and convalescent phases originated in the United States, Italy and Spain.

CDR3 length equals 16 residues. Germline V lookup: CDR1 MDHEN, CDR2 SYDVKM. V lost 8 bases, J lost 3 bases, and 16 bases stayed unmatched. The data were produced by immunoSEQ multiplex PCR, yet TCRdb's version contains in-frame clones alone and is incomplete. The table records 150,000 or so clones, 70% to 85% of them present only once. The Seattle patients joined while their infection was active and were tracked longitudinally afterward. This clonotype was obtained from a woman in her thirties or forties with COVID-19, enrolled during active disease. The specimen was peripheral blood. J is TRBJ2-7 and V is TRBV28; TRBD1 aligns across 7 bases. The CDR3 is CASGYLTRDRVYEQYF. The CDR3 coding sequence is TGTGCCAGCGGCTACCTAACCCGGGACAGAGTCTACGAGCAGTACTTC.